This T cell receptor beta chain was identified in a study of regulatory T cells in long-lasting Graves disease. General study findings and limits: Persistent Graves' patients had lower TCR diversity than newly diagnosed ones.

Time point given: newly diagnosed GD, antithyroid drugs for less than 3 months. From PBMCs, RNA was extracted and then used to make the TCR library. The CDR3 has 13 residues. Germline loops: CDR1 GTSNPN, CDR2 SVGIG (reference sequence). V was clipped by 2 bases and J by 0 bases, with 8 bases between them. This clonotype was observed at least ten times. Its antigen is unidentified. Building the TCR beta libraries relied on iRepertoire HTBI primers, and CDR3 regions underwent Arm-PCR. From the multiplex PCR reads, TCRdb called clonotypes with MiXCR, one entry per CDR3 protein. The table includes 400,000 to 500,000 distinct CDR3 sequences, around 15% detected once. Another study also made use of these data, one on T cells in Graves' hyperthyroidism and ophthalmopathy. From that report: First-round RT-PCR of the TCR CDR3 relied on the HTBI primer set. Most expanded thyroid clonotypes above 0.001 also appeared in blood. A 13 V-J signature model discriminated ophthalmopathy versus stable hyperthyroidism.

The starting material was peripheral blood mononuclear cells (PBMCs), obtained at new diagnosis, from a patient treated with antithyroid drugs. J is TRBJ2-7 and V is TRBV30, with a tentative D call TRBD1 (5 bases). This clonotype was obtained from a woman in her 30s with Graves disease. CDR3 in DNA: TGTGCCTGGAGTAGCGACAGCTCCTACGAGCAGTACTTC. Translating it yields CAWSSDSSYEQYF.